This T cell receptor (beta chain) was captured by sequencing in a study of glioma-infiltrating T cells. Findings and limits, study-wide: Only very few CDR3 sequences appeared in both tissue and blood.

Using RNA template, CDR3s of TCR alpha and beta were amplified with iRepertoire arm-PCR. Input was roughly 85-400 ng of tissue mRNA or PBMC total RNA. TCRdb reanalysed the multiplex PCR reads using MiXCR and keeps one entry per CDR3 protein. The data show approximately 120,000 distinct CDR3 sequences, about 25% seen once. Trimming removed 1 base from V and 9 bases from J; junction bases left unmatched: 22. The CDR3 is 20 residues long. The V gene's germline CDR1 is SGDLS and CDR2 YYNGEE. This clonotype was counted between two and nine times. What it binds is unknown. The genes are TRBV9 and TRBJ2-1; TRBD2 matches at 10 bases. The origin of this receptor is a human donor with low-grade glioma or glioblastoma, undergoing nonglioma brain surgery, or in good health (not recorded which). Sequenced material: glioma tissue, nonneoplastic brain tissue, or PBMCs (not recorded which). The CDR3 region has the DNA TGTGCCAGCAGCGTATACCCCACTCTAGCGGGAGTCGTCCCGGTGACTGAGCAGTTCTTC. Encoded protein: CASSVYPTLAGVVPVTEQFF.